Listed below are T cell receptor beta chains from one sample, sequenced in a study of CD8 T cells in Susac syndrome. TCRdb re-derived calls from the immunoSEQ multiplex PCR reads in MiXCR, one entry per CDR3 protein. The sample consists of more than 150,000 distinct CDR3 sequences, 92% of them appearing once. The sequenced material came from CD4+ T cells from PBMCs. Receptor source: a human donor in good health. The CDR3 runs from the conserved cysteine through the conserved F or W. D genes are given only for firm matches. A row's size may be missing; if present it is once, few, many or a size class.

. | TRBJ1-6 | TRBV18 | . | CASSWDYNSPLHF | TGTGCCAGCTCATGGGATTATAATTCACCCCTCCACTTT
. | TRBJ1-4 | TRBV6-5 | . | CASRRGWTNEKLFF | TGTGCCAGCCGGAGGGGGTGGACTAATGAAAAACTGTTTTTT
. | TRBJ2-7 | TRBV19 | . | CASSIGAGPLREHEQYF | TGTGCCAGTAGTATTGGGGCAGGGCCTCTTCGGGAGCACGAGCAGTACTTC
TRBD1 | TRBJ1-2 | TRBV6-4 | . | CASSDRQGGYTF | TGTGCCAGCAGTGACCGACAGGGTGGCTACACCTTC
TRBD1 | TRBJ1-1 | TRBV5-1 | . | CASSLSSDRGWNTEAFF | TGCGCCAGCAGCTTGAGTTCGGACAGGGGATGGAACACTGAAGCTTTCTTT
TRBD1 | TRBJ2-7 | TRBV4-3 | . | CASSQDLIGTVSYEQYF | TGCGCCAGCAGCCAAGATCTAATAGGGACAGTCTCCTACGAGCAGTACTTC
TRBD1 | TRBJ1-5 | TRBV18 | . | CASSPNRGAQPQHF | TGTGCCAGCTCACCCAACAGGGGTGCTCAGCCCCAGCATTTT
TRBD2 | TRBJ2-1 | TRBV29-1 | once | CSVRGLAGESYNEQFF | TGCAGCGTCCGAGGACTAGCGGGGGAGTCCTACAATGAGCAGTTCTTC
TRBD1 | TRBJ1-6 | TRBV23-1 | . | CASSHQRTGTGSPLHF | TGCGCCAGCAGTCACCAGAGGACAGGGACTGGCTCACCCCTCCACTTT
TRBD1 | TRBJ1-1 | TRBV5-1 | . | CASSLAPGTGDTEAFF | TGCGCCAGCAGCTTGGCACCTGGGACAGGGGATACTGAAGCTTTCTTT
. | TRBJ1-1 | TRBV20-1 | . | CSAPVPGVNTEAFF | TGCAGTGCTCCAGTCCCAGGAGTGAACACTGAAGCTTTCTTT
. | TRBJ2-7 | TRBV6-6 | . | CASSKQGGAYEQYF | TGTGCCAGCAGTAAACAAGGGGGGGCGTACGAGCAGTACTTC
. | TRBJ2-1 | TRBV25-1 | . | CASSERLMGANEQFF | TGTGCCAGCAGTGAAAGGTTGATGGGGGCAAATGAGCAGTTCTTC
TRBD2 | TRBJ2-2 | TRBV12-3/TRBV12-4 | . | CASSLAASGINTGELFF | TGTGCCAGCAGTTTAGCGGCTAGCGGGATAAACACCGGGGAGCTGTTTTTT
. | TRBJ2-2 | TRBV28 | . | CASSLPTGIGGELFF | TGTGCCAGCAGTCTCCCTACAGGGATCGGCGGGGAGCTGTTTTTT
. | TRBJ2-7 | TRBV19 | . | CASSRMGQGSYEQYF | TGTGCCAGTAGCCGTATGGGGCAGGGGTCCTACGAGCAGTACTTC
. | TRBJ2-7 | TRBV20-1 | . | CSARADRDWTYEQYF | TGCAGTGCTAGAGCGGACCGGGACTGGACCTACGAGCAGTACTTC
TRBD2 | TRBJ2-7 | TRBV5-1 | . | CASTTGGDNEQYF | TGCGCCAGCACTACGGGAGGGGATAACGAGCAGTACTTC
. | TRBJ2-7 | TRBV19 | . | CASSRQASYEQYF | TGTGCCAGTAGTCGACAGGCTTCCTACGAGCAGTACTTC
TRBD1 | TRBJ2-7 | TRBV12-3/TRBV12-4 | . | CASSRTGTGTYEQYF | TGTGCCAGCAGTCGTACCGGGACAGGCACCTACGAGCAGTACTTC
TRBD2 | TRBJ2-7 | TRBV3-1 | . | CASSRQVAGAYEQYF | TGTGCCAGCAGCCGCCAGGTAGCGGGAGCCTACGAGCAGTACTTC
TRBD2 | TRBJ2-1 | TRBV5-6 | . | CASSKGLAVRGEQFF | TGTGCCAGCAGCAAGGGACTAGCGGTACGGGGTGAGCAGTTCTTC
. | TRBJ2-3 | TRBV18 | . | CASSPGQGGTDTQYF | TGTGCCAGCTCACCGGGGCAGGGCGGTACAGATACGCAGTATTTT
. | TRBJ2-2 | TRBV25-1 | . | CASSEWGQGGPEELFF | TGTGCCAGCAGTGAATGGGGGCAGGGCGGCCCCGAGGAGCTGTTTTTT
TRBD1 | TRBJ1-2 | TRBV5-1 | . | CASSLIGTGGESGYTF | TGCGCCAGCAGCTTGATTGGGACAGGGGGCGAGAGTGGCTACACCTTC
TRBD1 | TRBJ1-6 | TRBV3-1 | . | CASSQRQGAPSPLHF | TGTGCCAGCAGCCAGCGACAGGGGGCCCCTTCACCCCTCCACTTT
. | TRBJ1-2 | TRBV28 | . | CASSFPWNYGYTF | TGTGCCAGCAGTTTCCCCTGGAACTATGGCTACACCTTC
. | TRBJ2-3 | TRBV7-9 | . | CASSFGSSISTDTQYF | TGTGCCAGCAGCTTCGGCTCTTCCATTAGCACAGATACGCAGTATTTT
. | TRBJ1-1 | TRBV6-6 | . | CASRPGHLTEAFF | TGTGCCAGCAGACCTGGACACCTCACTGAAGCTTTCTTT
. | TRBJ2-3 | TRBV29-1 | . | CSVEDSRGHTDTQYF | TGCAGCGTTGAAGACTCTCGAGGGCACACAGATACGCAGTATTTT
. | TRBJ2-5 | TRBV28 | . | CASRERETQYF | TGTGCCAGCAGGGAGAGGGAGACCCAGTACTTC
. | TRBJ2-5 | TRBV29-1 | . | CSSRSVGQETQYF | TGCAGCTCACGGTCCGTGGGGCAAGAGACCCAGTACTTC
. | TRBJ2-1 | TRBV29-1 | once | CSVAGYGDNEQFF | TGCAGCGTTGCGGGATATGGGGACAATGAGCAGTTCTTC
. | TRBJ2-1 | TRBV12-3/TRBV12-4 | . | CASRERGVTNEQFF | TGTGCCAGCAGGGAAAGGGGGGTTACCAATGAGCAGTTCTTC
TRBD1 | TRBJ2-3 | TRBV7-2 | . | CASSLAWGQSTDTQYF | TGTGCCAGCAGCTTAGCTTGGGGACAGTCCACAGATACGCAGTATTTT
. | TRBJ2-2 | TRBV28 | . | CASSLGGSNTGELFF | TGTGCCAGCAGTTTAGGGGGATCGAACACCGGGGAGCTGTTTTTT
. | TRBJ2-3 | TRBV7-3 | . | CASSFRGFTDTQYF | TGTGCCAGCAGCTTTCGCGGATTCACAGATACGCAGTATTTT
TRBD2 | TRBJ2-1 | TRBV7-3 | . | CASSLLGPRPLARLYNEQFF | TGTGCCAGCAGCTTATTAGGGCCCCGTCCACTAGCGAGGCTCTACAATGAGCAGTTCTTC
. | TRBJ1-1 | TRBV7-3 | . | CASSPQMNTEAFF | TGTGCCAGCAGCCCCCAGATGAACACTGAAGCTTTCTTT
. | TRBJ1-3 | TRBV9 | . | CASSVESISGNTIYF | TGTGCCAGCAGCGTAGAATCAATCTCTGGAAACACCATATATTTT
. | TRBJ1-2 | TRBV5-1 | . | CASSLAGYQGGYGYTF | TGCGCCAGCAGCTTGGCCGGGTACCAGGGCGGCTATGGCTACACCTTC
TRBD1 | TRBJ2-1 | TRBV7-2 | . | CASSLVGQEAEQFF | TGTGCCAGCAGCTTAGTCGGACAGGAGGCTGAGCAGTTCTTC
TRBD2 | TRBJ2-3 | TRBV20-1 | . | CSATSGGGGDTQYF | TGCAGTGCCACTAGCGGGGGGGGAGGAGATACGCAGTATTTT
. | TRBJ1-2 | TRBV5-1 | few | CASSLGTPYGYTF | TGCGCCAGCAGCTTGGGGACGCCCTATGGCTACACCTTC
. | TRBJ2-2 | TRBV28 | . | CASRPASVITGELFF | TGTGCCAGCCGCCCGGCTAGCGTGATCACCGGGGAGCTGTTTTTT
. | TRBJ2-1 | TRBV7-3 | . | CASSSRRSSYNEQFF | TGTGCCAGCAGCTCCCGGCGGAGCTCCTACAATGAGCAGTTCTTC
TRBD2 | TRBJ2-5 | TRBV20-1 | . | CSASGAGGQLTETQYF | TGCAGTGCTAGCGGGGCGGGGGGGCAGTTGACGGAGACCCAGTACTTC
. | TRBJ2-1 | TRBV30 | . | CAWSVGRGGRTEQFF | TGTGCCTGGAGTGTAGGGCGGGGCGGCAGAACTGAGCAGTTCTTC
. | TRBJ2-3 | TRBV20-1 | . | CSAPGPFSTDTQYF | TGCAGTGCCCCGGGACCATTCAGCACAGATACGCAGTATTTT
TRBD1 | TRBJ2-7 | TRBV10-1 | . | CASARDRGSYEQYF | TGCGCCAGCGCTCGGGACAGGGGCTCCTACGAGCAGTACTTC
. | TRBJ2-7 | TRBV7-2 | . | CASSFFREEEDYEQYF | TGTGCCAGCAGTTTCTTCCGGGAAGAAGAAGACTACGAGCAGTACTTC
. | TRBJ2-5 | TRBV20-1 | . | CSARGRNTDRNAQYF | TGCAGTGCTAGAGGTCGCAATACAGACAGAAACGCCCAGTACTTC
. | TRBJ2-3 | TRBV6-2/TRBV6-3 | . | CASSPALEGADTQYF | TGTGCCAGCAGTCCCGCGCTAGAAGGTGCAGATACGCAGTATTTT